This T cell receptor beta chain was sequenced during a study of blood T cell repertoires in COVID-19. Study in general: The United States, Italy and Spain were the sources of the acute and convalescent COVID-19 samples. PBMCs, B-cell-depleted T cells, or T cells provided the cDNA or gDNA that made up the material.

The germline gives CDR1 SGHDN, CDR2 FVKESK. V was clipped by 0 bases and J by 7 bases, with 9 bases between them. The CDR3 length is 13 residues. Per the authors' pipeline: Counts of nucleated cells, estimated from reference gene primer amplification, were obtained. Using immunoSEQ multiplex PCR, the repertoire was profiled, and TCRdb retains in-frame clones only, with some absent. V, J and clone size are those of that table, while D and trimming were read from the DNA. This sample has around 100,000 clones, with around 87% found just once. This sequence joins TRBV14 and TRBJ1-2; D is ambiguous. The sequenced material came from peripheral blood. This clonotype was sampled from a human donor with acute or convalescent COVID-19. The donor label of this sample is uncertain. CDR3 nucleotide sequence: TGTGCCAGCAGCCAAGATCGCGCATTTGGCTACACCTTC. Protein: CASSQDRAFGYTF.